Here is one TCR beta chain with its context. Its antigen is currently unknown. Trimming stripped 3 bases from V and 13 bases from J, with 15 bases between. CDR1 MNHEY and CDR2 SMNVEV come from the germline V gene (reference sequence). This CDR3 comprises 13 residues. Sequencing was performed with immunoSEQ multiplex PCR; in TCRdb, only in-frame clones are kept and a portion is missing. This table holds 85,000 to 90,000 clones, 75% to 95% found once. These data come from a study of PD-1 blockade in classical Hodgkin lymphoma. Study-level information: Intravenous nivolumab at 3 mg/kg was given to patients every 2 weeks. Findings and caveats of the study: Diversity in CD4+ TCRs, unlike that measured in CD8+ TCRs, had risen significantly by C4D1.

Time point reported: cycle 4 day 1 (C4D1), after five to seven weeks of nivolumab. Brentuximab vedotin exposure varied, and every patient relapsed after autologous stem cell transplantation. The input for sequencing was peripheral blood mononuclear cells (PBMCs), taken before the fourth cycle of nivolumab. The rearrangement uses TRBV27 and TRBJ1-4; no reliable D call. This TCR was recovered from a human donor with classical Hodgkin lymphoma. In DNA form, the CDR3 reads TGTGCCAGCAGTTTCGCCGGCTTGGGGAGACTGTTTTTT. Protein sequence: CASSFAGLGRLFF.